These 29 T cell receptor beta chains were all obtained from the same sample, sequenced in a study of cytomegalovirus exposure and HLA in healthy donors. 60 Vbeta and 13 Jbeta primers were used in PCR. Profiled with immunoSEQ multiplex PCR; TCRdb holds only in-frame clones, not every one. In the table there are nearly 200,000 clones, more than 60% of which are singletons. Sequencing input: PBMCs. The receptor set was obtained from a young woman in good health and CMV-seropositive.

This rearrangement joins TRBV7-3 to TRBJ2-6; 11 bases agree with TRBD2. CDR1 is SGHTA, CDR2 FQGTGA, per germline. CDR3 length equals 17 residues. Unmatched junction bases numbered 3, after V lost 5 bases and J lost 0 bases. Written as DNA, the CDR3 is TGTGCCAGCAGCCTAGCGGGAGGCCTCTCTGGGGCCAACGTCCTGACTTTC. This translates into CASSLAGGLSGANVLTF.

The V call is TRBV10-3, the J call TRBJ2-7, with TRBD2 as a possible D gene (5 bases). Trimming shortened V by 6 bases and J by 7 bases, and 16 bases separated the two germline ends. This CDR3 is 13 amino acids long. Germline-derived CDR1 and CDR2 are ENHRY and SYGVKD. The CDR3 sequence is CAISVGSPGEQYF. As DNA, the CDR3 is TGTGCCATCAGCGTGGGAAGCCCGGGGGAGCAGTACTTC.

The chain has TRBV7-9 and TRBJ1-4; D unresolved. Trimming took off 3 bases at V and 5 bases at J, with 13 bases between the two ends. Germline values: CDR1 SEHNR, CDR2 FQNEAQ (reference sequence). The CDR3 length is 15 residues. This CDR3 is CASSFAGGLNEKLFF. The CDR3 nucleotides are TGTGCCAGCAGCTTCGCGGGTGGGCTGAATGAAAAACTGTTTTTT.

The chain combines TRBV5-6 with TRBJ2-3; 9 bases align to TRBD1. Germline CDR1 and CDR2: SGHDT and YYEEEE. V lost 5 bases to trimming and J lost 4 bases; unmatched junction nucleotides: 8. The CDR3 runs 15 residues. The CDR3: CASRPGQGSADTQYF. In DNA, the CDR3 is TGTGCCAGCAGGCCGGGACAGGGCTCGGCAGATACGCAGTATTTT.

This clone showed up just once. The CDR3 here is CASSEQGGEAREQFF. The CDR3 DNA reads TGTGCCAGCAGTGAACAAGGCGGGGAGGCCCGCGAGCAGTTCTTC. This sequence joins TRBV25-1 and TRBJ2-1; D might be TRBD2 (6 bases). Germline V lookup: CDR1 MGHDK, CDR2 SYGVNS. CDR3 length: 15 residues. The ends were cut back, 2 bases at V and 10 bases at J, with 18 bases in the middle.

This sequence joins TRBV18 and TRBJ2-7, with TRBD2 as a possible D gene (5 bases). CDR3 size: 15 residues. V dropped 0 bases and J dropped 0 bases, with 9 bases sitting between them. Germline assignment: CDR1 KGHSH and CDR2 LQKENI. DNA for the CDR3: TGTGCCAGCTCACCACCAGGGAGAAGCTCCTACGAGCAGTACTTC. Translation: CASSPPGRSSYEQYF.

The CDR3 bases are TGTGCCAGCAGTCGCCGGGACACACAAAATTATGGCTACACCTTC. As protein: CASSRRDTQNYGYTF. The V gene is TRBV6-5, the J gene TRBJ1-2, with D possibly being TRBD1 (6 bases). In germline, CDR1 is MNHEY, CDR2 SVGAGI. The CDR3 loop spans 15 amino acids. V was pared by 5 bases and J by 5 bases, with 18 bases between.

This clone was seen a handful of times. J is TRBJ1-1 and V is TRBV29-1, with unresolved D. V was clipped by 0 bases and J by 6 bases, with 11 bases between them. The CDR3 is made up of 13 amino acids. Per the germline V gene, CDR1 is SQVTM and CDR2 is ANQGSEA. CDR3 in amino acids: CSVEEIWYSEAFF. CDR3 coding DNA: TGCAGCGTTGAAGAGATATGGTACTCTGAAGCTTTCTTT.

The genes are TRBV29-1 and TRBJ1-3; TRBD1 is a possible D gene (5 bases). The CDR3 runs to 13 residues. With 3 bases removed from V and 3 bases from J, the gap between germline ends came to 9 bases. Germline V gives CDR1 SQVTM, CDR2 ANQGSEA. CDR3 in amino acids: CSVDTTDGNTIYF. As DNA, the CDR3 is TGCAGCGTTGATACGACAGATGGAAACACCATATATTTT. Using reference TRBV29-1 and TRBJ1-3 for the parts outside the CDR3, the full variable domain is SAVISQKPSRDICQRGTSLTIQCQVDSQVTMMFWYRQQPGQSLTLIATANQGSEATYESGFVIDKFPISRPNLTFSTLTVSNMSPEDSSIYLCSVDTTDGNTIYFGEGSWLTVV.

This chain connects TRBV4-3 to TRBJ2-5; weak D call: TRBD1 (6 bases). CDR3 length: 16 amino acids. Germline lookup yields CDR1 LGHNA and CDR2 YSLEER. V was trimmed by 5 bases and J by 5 bases, leaving 21 bases between them. The CDR3 DNA reads TGCGCCAGCAGCGCGGGCCGTATTAGGGGGTCGGAGACCCAGTACTTC. Protein: CASSAGRIRGSETQYF.

The chain recombines TRBV6-6 with TRBJ2-1; 7 bases line up with TRBD1. Germline V CDR1 and CDR2: MNHNY, SVGAGI (reference sequence). The J segment lost 5 bases and the V segment lost 7 bases, leaving 8 bases of the junction unmatched. The CDR3 length is 14 residues. CDR3 sequence (DNA): TGTGCCAGCACCTCCAGGGGGTCAGACAATGAGCAGTTCTTC. Its protein product is CASTSRGSDNEQFF.

V and J are TRBV7-2 and TRBJ1-1; TRBD1 might be the D (5 bases). Germline V lookup: CDR1 SGHTA, CDR2 FQGNSA. V lost 5 bases, J lost 5 bases, and 12 bases lay in between. This CDR3 spans 13 amino acids. The CDR3 DNA is TGTGCCAGCAGCGTCAGGGAGGCGACTGAAGCTTTCTTT. Translated, it gives CASSVREATEAFF.

The genes are TRBV6-1 and TRBJ2-1; TRBD1 is a possible D gene (7 bases). Deletions cut 4 bases from V and 5 bases from J, with 15 bases between. The CDR3 spans 15 residues. Germline CDR1 is MNHNS and CDR2 is SASEGT. DNA of the CDR3: TGTGCCAGCAGTGTTGGAGGGGGCAAGCACAATGAGCAGTTCTTC. Translated: CASSVGGGKHNEQFF.

The chain recombines TRBV4-1 with TRBJ2-4; 9 bases align to TRBD2. The CDR3 runs to 17 residues. The ends lost 0 bases at V and 9 bases at J; junction bases unmatched: 12. The germline V gene has CDR1 MGHRA and CDR2 YSYEKL. The CDR3 loop is CASSQEGASGVRGIQYF. The DNA for the CDR3 is TGCGCCAGCAGCCAAGAAGGGGCTAGCGGGGTAAGGGGCATTCAGTACTTC.

This sequence joins TRBV7-9 and TRBJ1-2; possibly TRBD1 for D (6 bases). The CDR3 is 15 amino acids. Trimming removed 5 bases at V and 9 bases at J, with 22 bases between. The V gene's germline CDR1 is SEHNR and CDR2 FQNEAQ (reference sequence). The CDR3 DNA is TGTGCCAGCAGCGAACGTCCAGGGGTCCTAGGAAGCTACACCTTC. It yields the protein CASSERPGVLGSYTF. Drawing the rest from reference TRBV7-9 and TRBJ1-2, the complete variable domain is DTGVSQNPRHKITKRGQNVTFRCDPISEHNRLYWYRQTLGQGPEFLTYFQNEAQLEKSRLLSDRFSAERPKGSFSTLEIQRTEQGDSAMYLCASSERPGVLGSYTFGSGTRLTVV.

The J gene is TRBJ2-1, the V gene TRBV25-1; 7 nucleotides match TRBD1. Germline CDR1 is MGHDK and CDR2 is SYGVNS. The junction had 3 bases not matched to a gene; V was cut back by 11 bases and J by 5 bases. The CDR3 contains 11 residues. The CDR3 DNA sequence: TGTGCCCGTGACAGGGACAATGAGCAGTTCTTC. Encoded protein: CARDRDNEQFF. The full variable domain, with the rest looked up from reference TRBV25-1 and TRBJ2-1, is EADIYQTPRYLVIGTGKKITLECSQTMGHDKMYWYQQDPGMELHLIHYSYGVNSTEKGDLSSESTVSRIRTEHFPLTLESARPSHTSQYLCARDRDNEQFFGPGTRLTVL.

In this sample, this clone turned up a few times. The V gene is TRBV2, the J gene TRBJ2-2, with 9 bases aligning to TRBD1. J gave up 6 bases and V 6 bases, and 2 bases lay outside the gene matches. CDR1 and CDR2 from the germline V gene are SNHLY and FYNNEI. This CDR3 is 13 amino acids long. CDR3: CASSGTGPGELFF. The CDR3 DNA is TGTGCCAGCAGCGGGACAGGGCCCGGGGAGCTGTTTTTT.

The chain is built from TRBV9 and TRBJ2-1, with 8 bases identical to TRBD1. V lost 3 bases, J lost 1 base, and 9 bases stayed unmatched. This CDR3 is built from 17 residues. From germline, CDR1 is SGDLS and CDR2 YYNGEE. CDR3 coding DNA: TGTGCCAGCAGCGCCCAGAGACAGGGGACGTCCTACAATGAGCAGTTCTTC. As protein: CASSAQRQGTSYNEQFF.

The V gene is TRBV5-6, the J gene TRBJ2-5; weak D call: TRBD2 (7 bases). Between the trimmed V and J ends, which lost 4 bases and 5 bases, there was a span of 18 bases. This CDR3 comprises 15 residues. Looked up from germline, CDR1 is SGHDT and CDR2 is YYEEEE. The CDR3 here is CASSRTEGGSETQYF. As DNA, the CDR3 is TGTGCCAGCAGCAGAACGGAGGGGGGGTCGGAGACCCAGTACTTC.

The chain employs TRBV6-5 and TRBJ2-7, with 7 positions matching TRBD2. CDR3 length equals 14 residues. Looked up from germline, CDR1 is MNHEY and CDR2 is SVGAGI. V lost 5 bases and J lost 0; bases outside the gene matches: 4. The CDR3 DNA follows: TGTGCCAGCAGTCCGGGAGGTAGCTCCTACGAGCAGTACTTC. Translation: CASSPGGSSYEQYF.

In DNA, the CDR3 is TGTGCCAGCAGTCGTGGACAGGGGGCCAATGGCTACACCTTC. Protein product: CASSRGQGANGYTF. The V gene is TRBV6-5, the J gene TRBJ1-2; the match to TRBD1 covers 11 bases. Germline loops: CDR1 MNHEY, CDR2 SVGAGI. Losses at the gene ends were 5 bases for V and 6 bases for J; bases not matched to a gene: 5. CDR3 length equals 14 residues.

V usage is TRBV25-1 and J usage is TRBJ1-5; the D gene is possibly TRBD1 (5 bases). This CDR3 is built from 14 residues. CDR1 MGHDK and CDR2 SYGVNS come from the germline V gene. V shed 8 bases and J shed 1 base, with 12 bases lying between them. The CDR3 nucleotides read TGTGCCAGCGGAGGGGCGGGAAGCAATCAGCCCCAGCATTTT. Its protein product is CASGGAGSNQPQHF.

The chain employs TRBV7-9 and TRBJ2-3, with 10 nucleotides matching TRBD2. V lost 3 bases to trimming and J lost 4 bases; unmatched junction nucleotides: 7. This CDR3 is 16 amino acids long. Germline V CDR1 and CDR2: SEHNR, FQNEAQ (reference sequence). This chain's CDR3 is CASSLGSGGASDTQYF. The CDR3 region has the DNA TGTGCCAGCAGCTTGGGGAGCGGGGGGGCCTCAGATACGCAGTATTTT. The whole variable domain, remainder taken from reference TRBV7-9 and TRBJ2-3, is DTGVSQNPRHKITKRGQNVTFRCDPISEHNRLYWYRQTLGQGPEFLTYFQNEAQLEKSRLLSDRFSAERPKGSFSTLEIQRTEQGDSAMYLCASSLGSGGASDTQYFGPGTRLTVL.

This rearrangement joins TRBV5-5 to TRBJ2-7; TRBD2 matches at 7 bases. Germline loops: CDR1 SGHKS, CDR2 YYEKEE (reference sequence). This CDR3 comprises 17 residues. Trimming at V came to 9 bases and at J to 0 bases, leaving 18 bases not matched to a gene. The chain's CDR3 is CATSLPSGASGSYEQYF. DNA for the CDR3: TGTGCCACCTCCCTTCCTTCTGGCGCTAGCGGCTCCTACGAGCAGTACTTC.

The chain recombines TRBV5-6 with TRBJ1-1; 7 bases map to TRBD1. V shed 5 bases and J 5 bases; nucleotides not matched to a gene: 9. Germline values: CDR1 SGHDT, CDR2 YYEEEE. The CDR3 extends over 14 amino acids. In DNA form, the CDR3 reads TGTGCCAGCAGACGACAGGGTATTAAGACTGAAGCTTTCTTT. It encodes CASRRQGIKTEAFF.

This sequence joins TRBV29-1 and TRBJ2-3; possible D gene TRBD2, 6 bases. This CDR3 region has 15 residues. The V gene lost 7 bases and the J gene lost 1 base, with 18 bases spanning the gap. The V gene's germline CDR1 is SQVTM and CDR2 ANQGSEA. CDR3: CSAGGLAIRTDTQYF. Written as DNA, the CDR3 is TGCAGCGCCGGTGGGCTAGCGATACGCACAGATACGCAGTATTTT.

The chain is built from TRBV28 and TRBJ2-7; D is perhaps TRBD1 (6 bases). Trimming took off 7 bases at V and 1 base at J, with 11 bases between the two ends. CDR1 and CDR2 from the germline V gene are MDHEN and SYDVKM. CDR3 length: 13 residues. CDR3 in DNA: TGTGCCAGCATCCCAGGGGTTTCCTACGAGCAGTACTTC. Amino acids: CASIPGVSYEQYF.

The CDR3 DNA is TGTGCCAGCAGCCGAACCTTACAGGTAGGCACTGAAGCTTTCTTT. It yields the protein CASSRTLQVGTEAFF. The rearrangement links TRBV4-2 to TRBJ1-1, with D possibly TRBD1 on 5 matching bases. This CDR3 is built from 15 residues. Germline V gives CDR1 LGHNA, CDR2 YNFKEQ. V was trimmed by 4 bases and J by 4 bases, leaving 16 bases between them.

This clone occurred a few times. The V call is TRBV7-6, the J call TRBJ1-6; D might be TRBD1 (6 bases). This CDR3 has 15 residues. V dropped 1 base and J dropped 7 bases, with 11 bases sitting between them. Germline lookup yields CDR1 SGHVS and CDR2 FNYEAQ. CDR3 in amino acids: CASSLGGHGNSPLHF. In nucleotides, the CDR3 is TGTGCCAGCAGCTTAGGGGGGCACGGAAATTCACCCCTCCACTTT.